A few counts support the clone carrying this TCR beta chain. TCRdb re-called the RT-PCR reads through MiXCR, storing one row per CDR3 protein. The data show roughly 960,000 distinct CDR3 sequences, more than 15% seen once. This sample is drawn from a study of patients and donors after allogeneic stem cell transplantation. V was trimmed by 5 bases and J by 3 bases, leaving 8 bases between them. Germline-derived CDR1 and CDR2 are SEHNR and FQNEAQ (reference sequence). The CDR3 loop spans 12 amino acids. The rearrangement uses TRBV7-9 and TRBJ2-7, with D hard to call. This clonotype originated in a human donor who was either an allogeneic HSCT recipient or a stem cell or donor lymphocyte infusion donor (not recorded which). It is not recorded whose cells these are; they may come from a transplant donor. Sequenced input: blood, either unsorted or a sorted T cell fraction (not recorded which). CDR3 loop: CASSPYGYEQYF. The CDR3 DNA reads as TGTGCCAGCAGCCCCTACGGCTACGAGCAGTACTTC.